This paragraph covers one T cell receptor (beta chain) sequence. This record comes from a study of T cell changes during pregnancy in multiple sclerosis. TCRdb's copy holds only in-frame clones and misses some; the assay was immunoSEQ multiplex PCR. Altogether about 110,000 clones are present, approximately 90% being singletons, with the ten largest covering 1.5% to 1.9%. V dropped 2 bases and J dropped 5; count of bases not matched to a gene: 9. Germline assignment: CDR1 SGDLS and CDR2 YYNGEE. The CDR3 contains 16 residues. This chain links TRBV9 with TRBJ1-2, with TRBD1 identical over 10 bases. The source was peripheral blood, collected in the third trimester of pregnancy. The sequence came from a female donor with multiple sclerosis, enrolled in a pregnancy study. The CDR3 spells CASSVGKGQGLYGYTF. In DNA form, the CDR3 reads TGTGCCAGCAGCGTGGGTAAGGGACAGGGGTTGTATGGCTACACCTTC.